A single sample gave rise to the 4 T cell receptor beta chains below, sequenced in a study of T cells after yellow fever vaccination. TCRdb redid the calling of the 5' RACE reads with MiXCR, one entry per CDR3 protein. The repertoire consists of hundreds of thousands of distinct CDR3 sequences, with around 21% occurring once and the leading ten covering around an eighth. The sample was PBMCs, taken 15 days after the yellow fever booster vaccination. These receptors all come from a man aged 30-40 years who received the YFV17D yellow fever vaccine.

V and J are TRBV19 and TRBJ2-1; 9 bases are shared with TRBD2. The trim removed 3 bases at V and 3 bases at J, leaving 6 bases unmatched. The germline gives CDR1 LNHDA, CDR2 SQIVND (reference sequence). The CDR3 consists of 16 residues. Written as DNA, the CDR3 is TGTGCCAGTAGTATCAGCCTAGCGGGACTCTACAATGAGCAGTTCTTC. It is translated as CASSISLAGLYNEQFF.

The sample holds a few counts of this clonotype. The gene calls are TRBV29-1 and TRBJ1-6, with 10 nucleotides matching TRBD1. V lost 7 bases and J lost 8; bases outside the gene matches: 8. This CDR3 region has 14 residues. Germline lookup yields CDR1 SQVTM and CDR2 ANQGSEA. The CDR3 coding sequence is TGCAGCGCCGCGACAGGGGGCGGTGATTCACCCCTCCACTTT. Its protein product is CSAATGGGDSPLHF.

In this sample, this clonotype turned up a few times. The chain combines TRBV7-9 with TRBJ2-7; D ambiguous. Germline lookup yields CDR1 SEHNR and CDR2 FQNEAQ (reference sequence). Trimming stripped 8 bases from V and 1 base from J, with 9 bases between. This CDR3 region has 12 residues. CDR3 sequence: CASGMESYEQYF. The DNA of the CDR3 is TGTGCCAGCGGAATGGAGTCCTACGAGCAGTACTTC.

This clonotype came up a few times. This rearrangement joins TRBV20-1 to TRBJ2-7; maybe TRBD2 (6 bases). CDR1 and CDR2 (germline): DFQATT, SNEGSKA (reference sequence). V was shortened by 3 bases and J by 8 bases, with 20 bases between the two germline ends. This CDR3 has 14 amino acids. This CDR3 reads CSASGREDVWQQYF. The CDR3 DNA reads TGCAGTGCTAGTGGTAGGGAGGACGTATGGCAGCAGTACTTC.